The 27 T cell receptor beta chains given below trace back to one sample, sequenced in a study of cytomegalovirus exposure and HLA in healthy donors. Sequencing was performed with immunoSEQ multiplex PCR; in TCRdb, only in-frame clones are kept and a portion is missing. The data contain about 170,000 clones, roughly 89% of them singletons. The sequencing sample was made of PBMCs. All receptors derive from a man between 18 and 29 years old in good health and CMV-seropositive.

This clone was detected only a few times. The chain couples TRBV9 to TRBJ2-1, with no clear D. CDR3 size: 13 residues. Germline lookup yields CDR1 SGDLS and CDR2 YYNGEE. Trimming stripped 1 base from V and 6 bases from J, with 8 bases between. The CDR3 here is CASSVFSRNEQFF. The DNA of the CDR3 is TGTGCCAGCAGCGTATTCTCCCGCAATGAGCAGTTCTTC.

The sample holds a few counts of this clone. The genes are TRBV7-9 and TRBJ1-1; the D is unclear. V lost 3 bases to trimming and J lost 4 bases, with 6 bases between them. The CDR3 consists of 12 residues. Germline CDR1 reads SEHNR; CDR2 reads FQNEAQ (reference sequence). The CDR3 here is CASSFSVTEAFF. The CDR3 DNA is TGTGCCAGCAGCTTTTCAGTCACTGAAGCTTTCTTT.

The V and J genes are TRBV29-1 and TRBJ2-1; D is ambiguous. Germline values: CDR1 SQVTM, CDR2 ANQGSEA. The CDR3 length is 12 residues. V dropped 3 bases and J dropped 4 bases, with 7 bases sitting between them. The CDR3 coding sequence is TGCAGCGTTGAGGCCCAATACAATGAGCAGTTCTTC. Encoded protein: CSVEAQYNEQFF.

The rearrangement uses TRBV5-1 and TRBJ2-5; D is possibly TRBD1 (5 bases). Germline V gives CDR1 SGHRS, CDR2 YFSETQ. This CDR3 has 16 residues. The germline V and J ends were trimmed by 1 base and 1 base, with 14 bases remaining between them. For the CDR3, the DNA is TGCGCCAGCAGCTTGTATGGGGCTAATGTCCAAGAGACCCAGTACTTC. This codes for CASSLYGANVQETQYF.

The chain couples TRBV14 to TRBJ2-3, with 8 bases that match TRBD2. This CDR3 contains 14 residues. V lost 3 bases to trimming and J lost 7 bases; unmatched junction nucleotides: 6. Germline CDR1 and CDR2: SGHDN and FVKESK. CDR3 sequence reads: CASSQRTSTNTQYF. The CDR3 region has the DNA TGTGCCAGCAGCCAGAGGACTAGCACGAATACGCAGTATTTT.

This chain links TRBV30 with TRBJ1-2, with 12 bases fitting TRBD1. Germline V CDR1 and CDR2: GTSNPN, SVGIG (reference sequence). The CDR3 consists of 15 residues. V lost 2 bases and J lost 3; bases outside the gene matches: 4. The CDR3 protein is CAWSRGTGGYYGYTF. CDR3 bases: TGTGCCTGGAGTCGAGGGACAGGGGGCTACTATGGCTACACCTTC.

The CDR3 sequence is CASSLGTSGVTQYF. CDR3 nucleotide sequence: TGCGCCAGCAGCCTCGGGACTAGCGGGGTGACCCAGTACTTC. The chain links TRBV5-1 to TRBJ2-5; TRBD2 aligns across 13 bases. Germline V gene data show CDR1 as SGHRS and CDR2 as YFSETQ. The CDR3 contains 14 residues. Losses at the gene ends were 4 bases for V and 7 bases for J; bases not matched to a gene: 4.

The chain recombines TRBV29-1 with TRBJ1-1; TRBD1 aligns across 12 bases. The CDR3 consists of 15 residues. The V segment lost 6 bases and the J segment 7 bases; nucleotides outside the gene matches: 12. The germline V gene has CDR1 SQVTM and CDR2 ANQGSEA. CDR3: CSVESPGQGAGEAFF. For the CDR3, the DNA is TGCAGCGTAGAAAGCCCGGGACAGGGGGCTGGTGAAGCTTTCTTT. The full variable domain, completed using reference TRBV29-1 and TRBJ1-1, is SAVISQKPSRDICQRGTSLTIQCQVDSQVTMMFWYRQQPGQSLTLIATANQGSEATYESGFVIDKFPISRPNLTFSTLTVSNMSPEDSSIYLCSVESPGQGAGEAFFGQGTRLTVV.

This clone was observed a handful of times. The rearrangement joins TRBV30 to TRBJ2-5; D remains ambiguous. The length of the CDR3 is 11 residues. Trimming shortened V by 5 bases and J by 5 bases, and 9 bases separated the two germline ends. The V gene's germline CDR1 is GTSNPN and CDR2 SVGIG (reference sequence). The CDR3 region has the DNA TGTGCCTGGGTAGAGTGGGAGACCCAGTACTTC. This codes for CAWVEWETQYF.

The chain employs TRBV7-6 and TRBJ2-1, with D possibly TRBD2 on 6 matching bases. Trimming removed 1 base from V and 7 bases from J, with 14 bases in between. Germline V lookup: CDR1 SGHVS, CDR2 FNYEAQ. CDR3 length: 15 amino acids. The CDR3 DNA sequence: TGTGCCAGCAGCTTAGAGGGCTGGAGGGCAAATGAGCAGTTCTTC. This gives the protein CASSLEGWRANEQFF.

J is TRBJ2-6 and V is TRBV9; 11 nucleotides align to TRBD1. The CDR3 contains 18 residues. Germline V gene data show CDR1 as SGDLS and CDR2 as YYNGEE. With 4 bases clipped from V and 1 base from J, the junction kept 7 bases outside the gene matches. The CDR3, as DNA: TGTGCCAGCAGCCCCCGGACAGGGGGCGAGTCTGGGGCCAACGTCCTGACTTTC. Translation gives CASSPRTGGESGANVLTF.

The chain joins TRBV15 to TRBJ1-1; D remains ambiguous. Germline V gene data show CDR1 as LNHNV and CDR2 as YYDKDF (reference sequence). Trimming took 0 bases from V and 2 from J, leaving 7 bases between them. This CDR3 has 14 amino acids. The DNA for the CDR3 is TGTGCCACCAGCAGAGAGCGGGATAACACTGAAGCTTTCTTT. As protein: CATSRERDNTEAFF.

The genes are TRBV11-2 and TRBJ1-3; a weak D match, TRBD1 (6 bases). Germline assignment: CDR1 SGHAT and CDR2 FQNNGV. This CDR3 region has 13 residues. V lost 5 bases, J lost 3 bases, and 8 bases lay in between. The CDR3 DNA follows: TGTGCCAGCAGCCCGACAGGTGGAAACACCATATATTTT. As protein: CASSPTGGNTIYF.

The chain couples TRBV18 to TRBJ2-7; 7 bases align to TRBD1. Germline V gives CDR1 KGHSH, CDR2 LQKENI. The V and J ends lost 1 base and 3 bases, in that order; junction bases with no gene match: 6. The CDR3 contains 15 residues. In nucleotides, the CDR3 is TGTGCCAGCTCACCACGGACAGGAGATAACTACGAGCAGTACTTC. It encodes CASSPRTGDNYEQYF.

Here the CDR3 DNA reads TGTGCCAGCAGTTTCCCAGGGGGCACTGAAGCTTTCTTT. It encodes CASSFPGGTEAFF. The chain employs TRBV27 and TRBJ1-1; 7 nucleotides line up with TRBD1. The CDR3 runs to 13 residues. Per the germline V gene, CDR1 is MNHEY and CDR2 is SMNVEV (reference sequence). With 3 bases clipped from V and 4 bases from J, the junction kept 2 bases outside the gene matches.

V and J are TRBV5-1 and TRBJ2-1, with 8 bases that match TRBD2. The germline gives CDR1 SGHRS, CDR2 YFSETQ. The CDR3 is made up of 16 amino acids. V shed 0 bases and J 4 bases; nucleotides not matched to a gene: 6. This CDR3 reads CASSLGKTSEYNEQFF. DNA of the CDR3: TGCGCCAGCAGCTTGGGGAAGACTAGCGAATACAATGAGCAGTTCTTC. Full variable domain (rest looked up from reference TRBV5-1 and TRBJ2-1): KAGVTQTPRYLIKTRGQQVTLSCSPISGHRSVSWYQQTPGQGLQFLFEYFSETQRNKGNFPGRFSGRQFSNSRSEMNVSTLELGDSALYLCASSLGKTSEYNEQFFGPGTRLTVL.

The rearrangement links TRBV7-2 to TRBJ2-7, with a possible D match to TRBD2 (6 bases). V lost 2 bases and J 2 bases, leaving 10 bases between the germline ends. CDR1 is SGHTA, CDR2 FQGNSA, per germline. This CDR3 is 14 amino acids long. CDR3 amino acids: CASSLSGLPYEQYF. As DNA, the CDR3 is TGTGCCAGCAGCTTAAGCGGGTTGCCCTACGAGCAGTACTTC.

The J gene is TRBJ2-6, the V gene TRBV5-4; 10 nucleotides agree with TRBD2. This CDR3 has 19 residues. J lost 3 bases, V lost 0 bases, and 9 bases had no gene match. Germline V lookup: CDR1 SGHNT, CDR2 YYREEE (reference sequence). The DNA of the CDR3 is TGTGCCAGCAGCTTGGAGGTTCTAGCGGGAGTAGATGGGGCCAACGTCCTGACTTTC. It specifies CASSLEVLAGVDGANVLTF.

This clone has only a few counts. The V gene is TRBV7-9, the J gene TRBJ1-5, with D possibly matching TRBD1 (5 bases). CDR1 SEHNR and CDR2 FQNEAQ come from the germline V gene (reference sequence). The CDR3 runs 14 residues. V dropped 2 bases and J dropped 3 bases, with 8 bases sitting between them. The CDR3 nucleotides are TGTGCCAGCAGCTTACAGGGTAACAATCAGCCCCAGCATTTT. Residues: CASSLQGNNQPQHF.

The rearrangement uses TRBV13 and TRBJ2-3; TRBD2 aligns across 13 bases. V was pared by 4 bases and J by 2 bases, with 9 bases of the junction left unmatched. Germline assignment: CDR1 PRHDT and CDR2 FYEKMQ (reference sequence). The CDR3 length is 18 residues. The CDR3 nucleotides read TGTGCCAGCAGCTCGTGGGTGGGACTAGCGGGACTCACAGATACGCAGTATTTT. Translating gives CASSSWVGLAGLTDTQYF.

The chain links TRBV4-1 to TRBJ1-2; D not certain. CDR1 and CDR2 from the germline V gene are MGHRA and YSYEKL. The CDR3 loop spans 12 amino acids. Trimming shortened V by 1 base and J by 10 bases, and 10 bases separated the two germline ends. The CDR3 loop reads CASSQVGGYYTF. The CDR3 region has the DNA TGCGCCAGCAGCCAAGTCGGAGGATACTACACCTTC.

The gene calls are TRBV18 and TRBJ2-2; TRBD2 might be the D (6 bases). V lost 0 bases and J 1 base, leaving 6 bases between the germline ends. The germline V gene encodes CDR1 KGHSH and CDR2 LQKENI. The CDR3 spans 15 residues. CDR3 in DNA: TGTGCCAGCTCACCACCCGGGAGGAACACCGGGGAGCTGTTTTTT. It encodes CASSPPGRNTGELFF.

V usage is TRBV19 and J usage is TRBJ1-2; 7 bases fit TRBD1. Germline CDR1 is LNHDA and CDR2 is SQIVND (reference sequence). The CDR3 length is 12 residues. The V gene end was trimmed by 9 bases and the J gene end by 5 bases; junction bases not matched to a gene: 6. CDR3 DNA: TGTGCCAGCGTGTCAGGGGGTTATGGCTACACCTTC. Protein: CASVSGGYGYTF.

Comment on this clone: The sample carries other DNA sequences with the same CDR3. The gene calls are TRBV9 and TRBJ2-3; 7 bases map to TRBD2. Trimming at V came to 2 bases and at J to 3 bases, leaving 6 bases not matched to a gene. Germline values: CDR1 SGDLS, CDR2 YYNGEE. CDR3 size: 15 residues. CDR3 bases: TGTGCCAGCAGCGTCGGCGGGAGTTCGACAGATACGCAGTATTTT. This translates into CASSVGGSSTDTQYF.

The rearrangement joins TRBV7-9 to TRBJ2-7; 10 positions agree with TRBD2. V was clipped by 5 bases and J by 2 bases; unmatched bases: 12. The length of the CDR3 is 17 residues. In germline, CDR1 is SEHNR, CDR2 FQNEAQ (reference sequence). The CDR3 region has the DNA TGTGCCAGCAGCGCCCTTAGCGGGAGGACTATTACCTACGAGCAGTACTTC. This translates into CASSALSGRTITYEQYF.

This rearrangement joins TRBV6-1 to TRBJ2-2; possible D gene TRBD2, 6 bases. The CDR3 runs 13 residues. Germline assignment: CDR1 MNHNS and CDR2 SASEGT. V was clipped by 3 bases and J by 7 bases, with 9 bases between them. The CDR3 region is CASSDQGGGELFF. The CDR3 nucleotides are TGTGCCAGCAGTGATCAGGGAGGCGGGGAGCTGTTTTTT.

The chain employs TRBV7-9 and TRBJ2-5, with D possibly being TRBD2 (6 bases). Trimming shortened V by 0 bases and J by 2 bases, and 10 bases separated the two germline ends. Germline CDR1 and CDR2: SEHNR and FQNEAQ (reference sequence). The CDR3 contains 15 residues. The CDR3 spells CASSLALSGQETQYF. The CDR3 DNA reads TGTGCCAGCAGCTTAGCGCTTAGCGGTCAAGAGACCCAGTACTTC.